This TCR beta chain was profiled in a study of CD4 T cells in relation to SARS-CoV-2 and coronaviruses. About the research overall: TCR beta CDR3s were sequenced after 10-day antigen culture of PBMCs. Study results and caveats: SARS-CoV-2-driven expansion was significantly weaker in crossreactive than monoreactive clones.

Sorted naive or memory CD4+ cells met CEF peptides for approximately ten days. The sample holds a few counts of this clone. Its antigen is undetermined. The V end lost 4 bases, the J end lost 5 bases, and 9 bases lay between the germline ends. Germline values: CDR1 ENHRY, CDR2 SYGVKD. The CDR3 consists of 13 residues. CEF-cultured naive and memory CD4+ T cell DNA got survey-level sequencing. The protocol was immunoSEQ multiplex PCR, while the TCRdb copy is restricted to in-frame clones and leaves out a portion. Found here are about 34,000 clones, around 80% of them singletons; the top ten hold about 3.4%.

The clonotype originates from an adult with COVID-19. The sample comprised memory CD4+ T cells from PBMCs, cultured in vitro. The chain couples TRBV10-3 to TRBJ1-5; tentative D call: TRBD1 (5 bases). CDR3 DNA sequence: TGTGCCATCAGTGCCAGGGAATATCAGCCCCAGCATTTT. Translation: CAISAREYQPQHF.